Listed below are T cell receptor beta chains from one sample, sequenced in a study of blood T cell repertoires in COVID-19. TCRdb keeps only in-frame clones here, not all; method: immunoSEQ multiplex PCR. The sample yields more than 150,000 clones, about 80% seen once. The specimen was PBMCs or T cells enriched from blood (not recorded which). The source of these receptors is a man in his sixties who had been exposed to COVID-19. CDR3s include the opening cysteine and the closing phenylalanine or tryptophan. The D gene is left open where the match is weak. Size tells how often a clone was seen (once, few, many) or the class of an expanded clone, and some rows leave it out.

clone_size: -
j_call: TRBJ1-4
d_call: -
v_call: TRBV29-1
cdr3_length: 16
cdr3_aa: CSARGRWIATNEKLFF
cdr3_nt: TGCAGCGCCAGGGGCCGGTGGATTGCAACTAATGAAAAACTGTTTTTT

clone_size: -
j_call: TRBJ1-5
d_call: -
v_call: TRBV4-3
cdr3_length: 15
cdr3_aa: CASSQDLSKNQPQHF
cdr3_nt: TGCGCCAGCAGCCAAGATCTGAGCAAAAATCAGCCCCAGCATTTT

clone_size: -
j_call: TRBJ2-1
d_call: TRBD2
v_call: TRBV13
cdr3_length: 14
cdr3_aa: CASSYGTSGRGEFF
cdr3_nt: TGTGCCAGCAGCTATGGGACTAGCGGGAGAGGGGAGTTCTTC

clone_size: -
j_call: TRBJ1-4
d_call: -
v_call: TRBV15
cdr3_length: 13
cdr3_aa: CASTRATNEKLFF
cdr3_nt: TGTGCCTCAACCAGGGCAACTAATGAAAAACTGTTTTTT

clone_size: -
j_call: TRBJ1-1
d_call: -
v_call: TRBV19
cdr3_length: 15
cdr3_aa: CASSIQGRLNTEAFF
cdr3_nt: TGTGCCAGTAGTATACAGGGGCGTTTGAACACTGAAGCTTTCTTT

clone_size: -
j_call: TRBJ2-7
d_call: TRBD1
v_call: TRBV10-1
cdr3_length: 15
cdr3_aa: CASSESAGGFYEQYF
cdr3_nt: TGCGCCAGCAGTGAGTCCGCAGGGGGCTTCTACGAGCAGTACTTC

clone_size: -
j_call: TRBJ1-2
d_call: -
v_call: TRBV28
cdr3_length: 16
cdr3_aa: CASSRFPGTQNYGYTF
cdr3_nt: TGTGCCAGCAGCCGTTTTCCGGGAACACAAAACTATGGCTACACCTTC

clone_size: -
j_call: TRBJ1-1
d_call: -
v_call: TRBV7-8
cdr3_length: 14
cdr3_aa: CASSFGDMNTEAFF
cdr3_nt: TGTGCCAGCAGCTTCGGGGATATGAACACTGAAGCTTTCTTT

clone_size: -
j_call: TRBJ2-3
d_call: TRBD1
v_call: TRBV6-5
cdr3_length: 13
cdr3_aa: CASSSIQGRSQYF
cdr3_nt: TGTGCCAGCAGTTCAATACAGGGGAGATCGCAGTATTTT

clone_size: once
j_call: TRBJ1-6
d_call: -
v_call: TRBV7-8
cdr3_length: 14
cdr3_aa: CASSPTGPDSPLHF
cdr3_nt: TGTGCCAGCAGTCCCACAGGGCCCGATTCACCCCTCCACTTT

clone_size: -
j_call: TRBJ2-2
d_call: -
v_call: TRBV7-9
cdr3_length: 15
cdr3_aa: CASSLARGIAGELFF
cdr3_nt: TGTGCCAGCAGCTTAGCTCGGGGTATAGCCGGGGAGCTGTTTTTT

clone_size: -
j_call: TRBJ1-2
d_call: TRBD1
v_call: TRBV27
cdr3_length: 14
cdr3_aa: CASSRRTGDYGYTF
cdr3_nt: TGTGCCAGCAGTCGCAGGACAGGGGACTATGGCTACACCTTC

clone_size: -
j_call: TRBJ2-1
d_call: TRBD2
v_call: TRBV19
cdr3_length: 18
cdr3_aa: CASSMVASGRSDYNEQFF
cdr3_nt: TGTGCCAGTAGTATGGTCGCTAGCGGGAGATCTGATTACAATGAGCAGTTCTTC

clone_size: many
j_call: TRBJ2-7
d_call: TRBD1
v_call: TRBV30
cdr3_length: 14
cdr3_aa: CASSSGTGAYEQYF
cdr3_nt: TGTGCCTCTTCGTCCGGGACAGGGGCTTACGAGCAGTACTTC

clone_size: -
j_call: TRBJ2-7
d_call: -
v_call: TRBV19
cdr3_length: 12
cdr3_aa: CASSASSYEQYF
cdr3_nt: TGTGCCAGTAGTGCGAGCTCCTACGAGCAGTACTTC

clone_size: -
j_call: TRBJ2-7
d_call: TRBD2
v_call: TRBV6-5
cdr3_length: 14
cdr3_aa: CASSRTSGAYEQYF
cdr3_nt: TGTGCCAGCAGTAGGACTAGCGGGGCCTACGAGCAGTACTTC

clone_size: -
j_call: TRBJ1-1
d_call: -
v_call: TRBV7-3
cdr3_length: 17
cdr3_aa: CASSRQPLRNMNTEAFF
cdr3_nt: TGTGCCAGCAGCCGCCAACCACTGCGGAATATGAACACTGAAGCTTTCTTT

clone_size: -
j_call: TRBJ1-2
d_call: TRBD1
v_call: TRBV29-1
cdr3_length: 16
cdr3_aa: CSVAGTVRGANYGYTF
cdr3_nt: TGCAGCGTCGCGGGGACAGTACGGGGAGCTAACTATGGCTACACCTTC

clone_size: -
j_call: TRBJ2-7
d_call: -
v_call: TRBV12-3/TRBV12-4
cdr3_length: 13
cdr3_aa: CASSLGSLYEQYF
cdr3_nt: TGTGCCAGCAGTTTAGGTAGCCTTTACGAGCAGTACTTC

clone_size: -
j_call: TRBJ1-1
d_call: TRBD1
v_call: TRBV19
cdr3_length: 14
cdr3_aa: CASSHRGANTEAFF
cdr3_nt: TGTGCCAGTAGTCACAGGGGCGCAAACACTGAAGCTTTCTTT

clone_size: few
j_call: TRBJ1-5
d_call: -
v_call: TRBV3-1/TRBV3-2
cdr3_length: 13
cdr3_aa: CASSQRGNQPQHF
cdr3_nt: TGTGCCAGCAGCCAACGAGGCAATCAGCCCCAGCATTTT

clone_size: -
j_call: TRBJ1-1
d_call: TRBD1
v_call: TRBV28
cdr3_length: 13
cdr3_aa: CASRRTGSREAFF
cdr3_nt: TGTGCCAGCAGACGGACAGGGTCAAGGGAAGCTTTCTTT